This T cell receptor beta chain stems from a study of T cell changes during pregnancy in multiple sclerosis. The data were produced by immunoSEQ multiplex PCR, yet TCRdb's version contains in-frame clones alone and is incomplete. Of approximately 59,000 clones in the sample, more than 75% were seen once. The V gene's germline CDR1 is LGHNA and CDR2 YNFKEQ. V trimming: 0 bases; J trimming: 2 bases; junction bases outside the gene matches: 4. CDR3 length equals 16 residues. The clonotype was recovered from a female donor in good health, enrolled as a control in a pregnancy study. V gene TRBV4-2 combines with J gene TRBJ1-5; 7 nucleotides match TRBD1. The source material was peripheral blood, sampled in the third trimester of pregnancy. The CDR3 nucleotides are TGTGCCAGCAGCCAAGAAGGACAGGCGGGCAATCAGCCCCAGCATTTT. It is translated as CASSQEGQAGNQPQHF.